A single sample gave rise to the 17 T cell receptor beta chains below, sequenced in a study of T cells after yellow fever vaccination. TCRdb reprocessed the 5' RACE reads with MiXCR, giving one entry per CDR3 protein. The data contain 300,000 to 400,000 distinct CDR3 sequences, 12% of them singletons. The specimen was CD4+ T cells sorted from PBMCs, collected 15 days after the yellow fever booster vaccination. Every receptor here comes from a man aged 18 to 35 who received the YFV17D yellow fever vaccine.

This clonotype was detected many times. The V and J genes are TRBV29-1 and TRBJ2-1; the D is unclear. The germline V gene has CDR1 SQVTM and CDR2 ANQGSEA. The CDR3 extends over 14 amino acids. CDR3 loop: CTSTGRLTNNEQFF. CDR3 coding DNA: TGCACCTCTACCGGGCGGCTCACCAACAATGAGCAGTTCTTC.

This clonotype was seen ten or more times. This rearrangement joins TRBV29-1 to TRBJ2-1; TRBD2 is a possible D gene (5 bases). The V gene lost 6 bases and the J gene lost 0 bases, with 15 bases spanning the gap. Germline V gene lookup returns CDR1 SQVTM and CDR2 ANQGSEA. This CDR3 contains 15 residues. DNA for the CDR3: TGCAGCGTAAAACTAGTCAAGAGCTCCTACAATGAGCAGTTCTTC. Amino acid sequence: CSVKLVKSSYNEQFF.

This clonotype has more than one count but fewer than ten. J is TRBJ1-2 and V is TRBV24-1; D call uncertain. V lost 3 bases to trimming and J lost 7 bases, with 8 bases between them. CDR1 is KGHDR, CDR2 SFDVKD, per germline. The CDR3 extends over 12 amino acids. CDR3 region: CATSDRTSGYTF. The CDR3 nucleotides are TGTGCCACCAGTGATCGGACGTCTGGCTACACCTTC.

J is TRBJ1-4 and V is TRBV5-1, with D unclear. Germline-derived CDR1 and CDR2 are SGHRS and YFSETQ. V dropped 0 bases and J dropped 6 bases, with 15 bases sitting between them. This CDR3 has 16 amino acids. The CDR3 loop reads CASSLGVAGLYEKLFF. Here the CDR3 DNA reads TGCGCCAGCAGCTTGGGGGTAGCAGGATTGTATGAAAAACTGTTTTTT.

This clonotype was counted many times. This chain's CDR3 is CASSRGLVGGDDEQFF. In nucleotides, the CDR3 is TGCGCCAGCAGCCGGGGATTGGTAGGAGGGGACGATGAGCAGTTCTTC. The chain uses TRBV4-1 and TRBJ2-1, with D possibly TRBD2 on 6 matching bases. The V and J ends lost 4 bases and 8 bases respectively, with 21 bases between them. From germline, CDR1 is MGHRA and CDR2 YSYEKL. The CDR3 extends over 16 amino acids.

The V and J genes are TRBV15 and TRBJ2-1; TRBD1 or TRBD2 may be the D gene (6 bases each). Deletions cut 4 bases from V and 4 bases from J, with 11 bases between. Looked up from germline, CDR1 is LNHNV and CDR2 is YYDKDF (reference sequence). The CDR3 has 14 residues. As DNA, the CDR3 is TGTGCCACCAGCAAAGGGGGGCTGTACAATGAGCAGTTCTTC. Translating gives CATSKGGLYNEQFF.

This clonotype was seen only a few times. The chain employs TRBV5-4 and TRBJ2-7; a possible D gene is TRBD2 (6 bases). The CDR3 has 15 amino acids. V lost 2 bases and J lost 4, with 16 bases in between. Germline values: CDR1 SGHNT, CDR2 YYREEE (reference sequence). The CDR3 spells CASSFHGGGRYEQYF. Here the CDR3 DNA reads TGTGCCAGCAGCTTCCACGGTGGAGGGAGGTACGAGCAGTACTTC.

Concerning this clonotype itself: Relative to the germline gene, one junction end is altered; a read error may explain this. CDR3 region: CASSLVPEGNLPQHF. The CDR3 DNA reads as TGTGCCAGCAGTTTAGTACCCGAGGGGAATCTGCCCCAGCATTTT. The chain uses TRBV12-3 or TRBV12-4 and TRBJ1-5; D is possibly TRBD1 (5 bases). There are 15 residues in the CDR3.

This rearrangement joins TRBV5-5 to TRBJ2-7; 11 nucleotides match TRBD1. Losses at the gene ends were 0 bases for V and 3 bases for J; bases not matched to a gene: 2. The CDR3 length is 15 residues. Germline loops: CDR1 SGHKS, CDR2 YYEKEE (reference sequence). The CDR3 loop reads CASSLGTGGNYEQYF. Written as DNA, the CDR3 is TGTGCCAGCAGCTTGGGGACAGGGGGCAACTACGAGCAGTACTTC.

This clonotype was detected a few times. V is TRBV29-1 and J is TRBJ2-7, with 8 positions matching TRBD1. CDR3 length: 14 amino acids. V shed 6 bases and J 2 bases; nucleotides not matched to a gene: 9. Germline-derived CDR1 and CDR2 are SQVTM and ANQGSEA. The CDR3 loop reads CSVQKTGDPYEQYF. Written as DNA, the CDR3 is TGCAGCGTCCAAAAGACAGGGGACCCCTACGAGCAGTACTTC.

The chain has TRBV7-9 and TRBJ1-3; 8 bases fit TRBD1. The CDR3 is made up of 14 amino acids. The V and J ends lost 11 bases and 4 bases, in that order; junction bases with no gene match: 10. Per the germline V gene, CDR1 is SEHNR and CDR2 is FQNEAQ (reference sequence). CDR3 DNA sequence: TGTGCCGGCCGCCTGACAGGGGACGGAAACACCATATATTTT. It translates to CAGRLTGDGNTIYF.

The chain links TRBV20-1 to TRBJ2-7; the match to TRBD1 covers 10 bases. After removal of 0 bases from V and 2 bases from J, the junction contained 4 bases not matched to a gene. Germline assignment: CDR1 DFQATT and CDR2 SNEGSKA (reference sequence). This CDR3 comprises 15 residues. CDR3 residues: CSAREGTGEAYEQYF. As DNA, the CDR3 is TGCAGTGCTAGAGAAGGGACAGGGGAGGCCTACGAGCAGTACTTC.

There are many counts of this clonotype. This sequence joins TRBV9 and TRBJ2-3; tentative D call: TRBD1 (5 bases). Looked up from germline, CDR1 is SGDLS and CDR2 is YYNGEE. The CDR3 is made up of 17 amino acids. The germline V and J ends were trimmed by 4 bases and 0 bases, with 18 bases remaining between them. This chain's CDR3 is CASSPPLGRASTDTQYF. Here the CDR3 DNA reads TGTGCCAGCAGCCCCCCCTTGGGCAGGGCTAGCACAGATACGCAGTATTTT.

This chain connects TRBV12-3 or TRBV12-4 to TRBJ1-5; D might be TRBD1 (5 bases). V lost 1 base to trimming and J lost 6 bases, with 10 bases between them. The CDR3 has 14 residues. CDR3 in amino acids: CASSLGGGLQPQHF. Here the CDR3 DNA reads TGTGCCAGCAGTTTAGGTGGGGGACTTCAGCCCCAGCATTTT.

There are a few counts of this clonotype. The V and J genes are TRBV27 and TRBJ1-2; TRBD1 is a possible D gene (6 bases). The CDR3 extends over 14 amino acids. V was clipped by 6 bases and J by 2 bases, with 13 bases between them. From germline, CDR1 is MNHEY and CDR2 SMNVEV (reference sequence). The CDR3 nucleotides read TGTGCCAGCAGCCTCGGGGGCAAGAACTATGGCTACACCTTC. Protein product: CASSLGGKNYGYTF.

This clonotype was seen a handful of times. The rearrangement links TRBV7-2 to TRBJ1-6; D gene unclear. CDR1 is SGHTA, CDR2 FQGNSA, per germline. This CDR3 contains 15 residues. Trimming took 1 base from V and 7 from J, leaving 11 bases between them. The CDR3 DNA reads TGTGCCAGCAGCTTAGAGCCGGGTACGAATTCACCCCTCCACTTT. Translation gives CASSLEPGTNSPLHF. Full variable domain (missing parts from reference TRBV7-2 and TRBJ1-6): GAGVSQSPSNKVTEKGKDVELRCDPISGHTALYWYRQSLGQGLEFLIYFQGNSAPDKSGLPSDRFSAERTGGSVSTLTIQRTQQEDSAVYLCASSLEPGTNSPLHFGNGTRLTVT.

This clonotype has just a few counts. This chain links TRBV2 with TRBJ2-7; tentatively, D is TRBD1 (6 bases). Trimming cost V 7 bases and J 7 bases, with 14 bases left between them. This CDR3 is built from 12 residues. The germline V gene encodes CDR1 SNHLY and CDR2 FYNNEI. CDR3 in DNA: TGTGCCAGCACCGGACAGCCATATGAGCAGTACTTC. Translated: CASTGQPYEQYF.